These 6 T cell receptor beta chains came from one sample sequenced in a study of T cells in Graves' hyperthyroidism and ophthalmopathy. The source material, RNA transcripts, was used to amplify TCR beta CDR3 regions. Researchers ran a first-round RT-PCR on the TCR CDR3 using the HTBI primer set. Each CDR3 protein gets one entry after TCRdb re-called the multiplex PCR reads with MiXCR. The table shows 500,000 to 600,000 distinct CDR3 sequences, with about 20% occurring only once. What was sequenced was blood. The origin of the receptors is a man aged 40-49 years with Graves' ophthalmopathy.

In this sample, this clonotype turned up many times. The chain uses TRBV7-8 and TRBJ2-2; no reliable D call. The CDR3 has 14 amino acids. The V end lost 2 bases, the J end lost 7 bases, and 11 bases lay between the germline ends. Germline CDR1 SGHVS, CDR2 FQNEAQ. The CDR3 DNA reads as TGTGCCAGCAGCTTATCCGTGGTTCACGGGGAGCTGTTTTTT. It encodes CASSLSVVHGELFF.

This clonotype was seen only a few times. The chain carries TRBV4-1 and TRBJ1-5, with 9 bases aligning to TRBD1. This CDR3 contains 16 residues. The V and J ends lost 1 base and 6 bases, in that order; junction bases with no gene match: 7. Germline V gives CDR1 MGHRA, CDR2 YSYEKL. CDR3 sequence reads: CASSQGDREMGQPQHF. The CDR3 DNA reads TGCGCCAGCAGCCAAGGGGACAGGGAAATGGGTCAGCCCCAGCATTTT.

This clonotype was counted at least ten times. This rearrangement joins TRBV6-1 to TRBJ2-7, with TRBD2 matching over 16 bases. Germline assignment: CDR1 MNHNS and CDR2 SASEGT. The CDR3 sequence is 16 residues long. Trimming removed 7 bases from V and 2 bases from J; junction bases left unmatched: 5. The CDR3 sequence: CASKGTSGRVAYEQYF. The DNA of the CDR3 is TGTGCCAGCAAAGGGACTAGCGGGAGGGTAGCCTACGAGCAGTACTTC.

This clonotype was detected only a few times. The rearrangement joins TRBV5-1 to TRBJ1-1, with D perhaps TRBD1 (6 bases). Trimming pared 1 base from V and 0 bases from J, leaving 16 bases between. The CDR3 has 17 residues. Germline V gives CDR1 SGHRS, CDR2 YFSETQ. The CDR3 DNA is TGCGCCAGCAGCTTGTATTCGGGGGCCGTGGTGAACACTGAAGCTTTCTTT. Protein: CASSLYSGAVVNTEAFF.

The chain is built from TRBV5-1 and TRBJ2-3, with TRBD2 matching 13 bases. V was clipped by 4 bases and J by 2 bases; unmatched bases: 16. The CDR3 totals 20 residues. The V gene's germline CDR1 is SGHRS and CDR2 YFSETQ. The CDR3 DNA is TGCGCCAGCAGCGCCTCCCGGACTAGCGGGGGACTAGCGCCCACAGATACGCAGTATTTT. Encoded protein: CASSASRTSGGLAPTDTQYF.

V is TRBV7-2 and J is TRBJ2-1, with 10 bases that match TRBD2. The ends lost 5 bases at V and 8 bases at J; junction bases unmatched: 9. The CDR3 sequence is 15 residues long. CDR1 and CDR2 (germline): SGHTA, FQGNSA. CDR3 DNA: TGTGCCAGCAGCGCATCTAGCGGGAGAGGGCATGAGCAGTTCTTC. This codes for CASSASSGRGHEQFF.